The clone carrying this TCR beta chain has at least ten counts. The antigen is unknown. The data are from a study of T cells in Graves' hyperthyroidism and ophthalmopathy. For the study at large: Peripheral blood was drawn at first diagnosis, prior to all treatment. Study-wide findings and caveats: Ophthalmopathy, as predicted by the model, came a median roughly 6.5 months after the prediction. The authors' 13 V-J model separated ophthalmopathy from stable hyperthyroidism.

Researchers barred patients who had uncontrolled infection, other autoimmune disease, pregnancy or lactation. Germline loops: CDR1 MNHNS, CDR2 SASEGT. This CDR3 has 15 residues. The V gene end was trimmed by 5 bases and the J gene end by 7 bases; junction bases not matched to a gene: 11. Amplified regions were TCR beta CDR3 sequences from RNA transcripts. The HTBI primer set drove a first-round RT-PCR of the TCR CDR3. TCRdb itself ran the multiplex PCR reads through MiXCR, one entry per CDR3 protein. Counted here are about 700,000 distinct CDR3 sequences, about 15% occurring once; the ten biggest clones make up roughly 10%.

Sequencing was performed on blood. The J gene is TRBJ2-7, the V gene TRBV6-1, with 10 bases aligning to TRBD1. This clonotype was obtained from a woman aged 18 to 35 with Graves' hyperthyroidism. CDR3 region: CASSYSGTGEREQYF. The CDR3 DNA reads TGTGCCAGCAGTTATTCCGGGACAGGGGAAAGGGAGCAGTACTTC.